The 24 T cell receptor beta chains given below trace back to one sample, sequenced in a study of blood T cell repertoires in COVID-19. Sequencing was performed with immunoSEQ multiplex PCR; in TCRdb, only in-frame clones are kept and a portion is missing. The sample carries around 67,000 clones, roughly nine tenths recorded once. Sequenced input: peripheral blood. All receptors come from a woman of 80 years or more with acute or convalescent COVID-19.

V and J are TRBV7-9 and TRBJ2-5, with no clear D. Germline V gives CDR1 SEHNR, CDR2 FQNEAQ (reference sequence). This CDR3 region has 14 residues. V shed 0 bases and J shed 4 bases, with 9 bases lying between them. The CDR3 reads CASSLAVAGETQYF. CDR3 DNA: TGTGCCAGCAGCTTAGCGGTGGCTGGAGAGACCCAGTACTTC.

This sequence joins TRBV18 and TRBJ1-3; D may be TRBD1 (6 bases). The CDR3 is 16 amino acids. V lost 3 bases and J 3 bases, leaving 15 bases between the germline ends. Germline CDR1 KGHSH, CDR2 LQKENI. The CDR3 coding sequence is TGTGCCAGCTCACCCTTGGACAGCGCAGGTGGAAACACCATATATTTT. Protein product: CASSPLDSAGGNTIYF.

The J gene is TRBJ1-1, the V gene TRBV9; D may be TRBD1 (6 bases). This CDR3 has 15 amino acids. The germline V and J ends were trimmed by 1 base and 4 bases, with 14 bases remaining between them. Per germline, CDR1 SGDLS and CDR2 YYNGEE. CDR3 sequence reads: CASSVLTGGGTEAFF. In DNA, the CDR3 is TGTGCCAGCAGCGTATTGACAGGCGGCGGCACTGAAGCTTTCTTT.

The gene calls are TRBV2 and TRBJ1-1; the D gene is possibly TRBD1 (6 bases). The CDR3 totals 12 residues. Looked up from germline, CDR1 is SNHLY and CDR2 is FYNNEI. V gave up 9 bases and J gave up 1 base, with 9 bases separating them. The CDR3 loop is CARQGKNTEAFF. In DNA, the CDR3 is TGTGCCAGACAGGGCAAGAACACTGAAGCTTTCTTT.

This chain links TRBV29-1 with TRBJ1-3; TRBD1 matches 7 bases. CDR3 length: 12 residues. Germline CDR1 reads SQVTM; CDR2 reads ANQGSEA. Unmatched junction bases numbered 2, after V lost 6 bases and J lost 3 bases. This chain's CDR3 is CSVRDSGNTIYF. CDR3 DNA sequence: TGCAGCGTCCGGGACAGTGGAAACACCATATATTTT.

The CDR3 loop reads CASSSGGVEYNEQFF. The CDR3, as DNA: TGTGCCAGCAGTTCCGGAGGGGTAGAATACAATGAGCAGTTCTTC. This sequence joins TRBV11-3 and TRBJ2-1; D is perhaps TRBD2 (6 bases). CDR3 length: 15 residues. Germline V gene sequence: CDR1 SGHNT, CDR2 YENEEA. Trimming removed 6 bases at V and 4 bases at J, with 16 bases between. The entire variable domain, with the rest obtained from reference TRBV11-3 and TRBJ2-1, is as follows: EAGVVQSPRYKIIEKKQPVAFWCNPISGHNTLYWYLQNLGQGPELLIRYENEEAVDDSQLPKDRFSAERLKGVDSTLKIQPAELGDSAVYLCASSSGGVEYNEQFFGPGTRLTVL.

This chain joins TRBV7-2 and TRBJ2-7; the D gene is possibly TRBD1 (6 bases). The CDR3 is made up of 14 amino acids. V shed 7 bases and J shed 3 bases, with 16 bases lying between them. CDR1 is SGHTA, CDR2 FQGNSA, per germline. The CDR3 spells CASIARQGLYEQYF. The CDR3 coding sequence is TGTGCCAGCATAGCCCGGCAGGGGCTCTACGAGCAGTACTTC. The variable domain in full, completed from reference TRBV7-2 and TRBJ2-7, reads GAGVSQSPSNKVTEKGKDVELRCDPISGHTALYWYRQSLGQGLEFLIYFQGNSAPDKSGLPSDRFSAERTGGSVSTLTIQRTQQEDSAVYLCASIARQGLYEQYFGPGTRLTVT.

CDR3 sequence reads: CASSLAQANYGYTF. Written as DNA, the CDR3 is TGTGCCAGCAGCTTAGCCCAGGCTAACTATGGCTACACCTTC. This chain connects TRBV7-2 to TRBJ1-2; D gene unclear. Germline CDR1 and CDR2: SGHTA and FQGNSA. CDR3 length: 14 residues. The germline V and J ends were trimmed by 0 bases and 0 bases, with 5 bases remaining between them.

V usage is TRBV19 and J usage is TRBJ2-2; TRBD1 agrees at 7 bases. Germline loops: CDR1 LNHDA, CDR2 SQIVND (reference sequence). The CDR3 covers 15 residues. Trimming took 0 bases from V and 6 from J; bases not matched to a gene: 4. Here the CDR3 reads CASSIETGMAGELFF. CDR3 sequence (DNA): TGTGCCAGTAGTATAGAGACAGGGATGGCCGGGGAGCTGTTTTTT. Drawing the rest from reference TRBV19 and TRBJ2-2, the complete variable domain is DGGITQSPKYLFRKEGQNVTLSCEQNLNHDAMYWYRQDPGQGLRLIYYSQIVNDFQKGDIAEGYSVSREKKESFPLTVTSAQKNPTAFYLCASSIETGMAGELFFGEGSRLTVL.

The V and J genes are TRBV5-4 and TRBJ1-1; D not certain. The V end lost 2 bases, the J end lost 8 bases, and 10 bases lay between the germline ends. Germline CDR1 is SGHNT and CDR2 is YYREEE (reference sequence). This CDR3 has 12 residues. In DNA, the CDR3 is TGTGCCAGCAGCTTTCGGGGTACAGAAGCTTTCTTT. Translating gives CASSFRGTEAFF. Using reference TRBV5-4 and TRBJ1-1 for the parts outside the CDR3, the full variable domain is ETGVTQSPTHLIKTRGQQVTLRCSSQSGHNTVSWYQQALGQGPQFIFQYYREEENGRGNFPPRFSGLQFPNYSSELNVNALELDDSALYLCASSFRGTEAFFGQGTRLTVV.

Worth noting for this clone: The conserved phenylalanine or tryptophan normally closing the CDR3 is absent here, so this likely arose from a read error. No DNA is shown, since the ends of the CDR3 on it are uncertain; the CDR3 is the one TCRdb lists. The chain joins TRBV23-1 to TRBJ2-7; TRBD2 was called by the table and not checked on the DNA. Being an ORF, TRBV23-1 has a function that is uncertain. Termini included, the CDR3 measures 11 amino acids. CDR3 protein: CASSHRGAARD.

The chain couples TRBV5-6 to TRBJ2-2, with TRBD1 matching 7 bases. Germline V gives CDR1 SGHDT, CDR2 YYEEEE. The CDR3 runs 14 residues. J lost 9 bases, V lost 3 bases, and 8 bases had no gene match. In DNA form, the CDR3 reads TGTGCCAGCAGCTCGACAGGGAATACCTGGGAGCTGTTTTTT. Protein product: CASSSTGNTWELFF.

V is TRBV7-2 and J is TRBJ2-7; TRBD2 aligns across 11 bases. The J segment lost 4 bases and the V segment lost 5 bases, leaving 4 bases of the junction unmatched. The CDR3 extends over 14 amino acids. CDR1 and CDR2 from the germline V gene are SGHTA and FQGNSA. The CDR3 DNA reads TGTGCCAGCAGCGGGCGGACTAGCGGGTACGAGCAGTACTTC. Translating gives CASSGRTSGYEQYF.

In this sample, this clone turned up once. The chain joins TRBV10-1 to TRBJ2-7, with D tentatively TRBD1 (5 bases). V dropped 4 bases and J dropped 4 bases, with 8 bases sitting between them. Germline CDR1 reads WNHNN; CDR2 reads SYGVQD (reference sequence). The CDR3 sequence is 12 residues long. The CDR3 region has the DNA TGCGCCAGCAGTGCGACAGCTTACGAGCAGTACTTC. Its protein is CASSATAYEQYF.

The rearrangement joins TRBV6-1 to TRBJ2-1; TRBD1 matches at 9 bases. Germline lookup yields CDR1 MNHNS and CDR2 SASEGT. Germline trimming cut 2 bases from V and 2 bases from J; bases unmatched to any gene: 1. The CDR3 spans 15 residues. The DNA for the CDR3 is TGTGCCAGCAGTGAAAGGGACAGGGCCTACAATGAGCAGTTCTTC. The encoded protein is CASSERDRAYNEQFF.

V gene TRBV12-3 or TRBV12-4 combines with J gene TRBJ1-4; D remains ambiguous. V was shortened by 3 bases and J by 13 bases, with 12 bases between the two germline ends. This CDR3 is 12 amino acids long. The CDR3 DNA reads TGTGCCAGCAGTTTGCCCGGGAACGGACTGTTTTTT. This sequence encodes CASSLPGNGLFF.

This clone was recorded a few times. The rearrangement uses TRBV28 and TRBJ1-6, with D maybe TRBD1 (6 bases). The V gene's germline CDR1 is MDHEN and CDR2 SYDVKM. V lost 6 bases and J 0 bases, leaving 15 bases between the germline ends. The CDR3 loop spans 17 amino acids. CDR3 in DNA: TGTGCCAGCAGCGAAACAGGGTGGAGCTCCTATAATTCACCCCTCCACTTT. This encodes CASSETGWSSYNSPLHF. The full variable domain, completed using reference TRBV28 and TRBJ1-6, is DVKVTQSSRYLVKRTGEKVFLECVQDMDHENMFWYRQDPGLGLRLIYFSYDVKMKEKGDIPEGYSVSREKKERFSLILESASTNQTSMYLCASSETGWSSYNSPLHFGNGTRLTVT.

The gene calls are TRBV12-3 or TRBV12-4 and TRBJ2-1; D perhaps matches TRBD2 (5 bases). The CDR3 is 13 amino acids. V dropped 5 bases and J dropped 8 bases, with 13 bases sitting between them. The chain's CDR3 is CASSLNARDEQFF. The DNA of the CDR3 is TGTGCCAGCAGTCTAAACGCGAGGGATGAGCAGTTCTTC.

The CDR3 is CASSTHRNTEAFF. The CDR3 coding sequence is TGTGCCAGTAGTACACACAGAAACACTGAAGCTTTCTTT. V gene TRBV19 combines with J gene TRBJ1-1; D is undetermined. The length of the CDR3 is 13 residues. Per the germline V gene, CDR1 is LNHDA and CDR2 is SQIVND (reference sequence). V dropped 4 bases and J dropped 2 bases, with 8 bases sitting between them.

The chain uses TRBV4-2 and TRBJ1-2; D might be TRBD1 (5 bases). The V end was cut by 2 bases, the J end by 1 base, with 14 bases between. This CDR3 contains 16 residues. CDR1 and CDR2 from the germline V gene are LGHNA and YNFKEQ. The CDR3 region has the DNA TGTGCCAGCAGCCAAAGGAGGGGATGGGATAACTATGGCTACACCTTC. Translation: CASSQRRGWDNYGYTF.

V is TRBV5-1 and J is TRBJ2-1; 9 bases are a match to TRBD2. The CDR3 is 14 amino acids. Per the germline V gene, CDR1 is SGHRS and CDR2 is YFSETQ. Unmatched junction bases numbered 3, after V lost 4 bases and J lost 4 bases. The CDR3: CASSPSGAYNEQFF. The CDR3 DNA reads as TGCGCCAGCAGCCCTAGCGGGGCTTACAATGAGCAGTTCTTC.

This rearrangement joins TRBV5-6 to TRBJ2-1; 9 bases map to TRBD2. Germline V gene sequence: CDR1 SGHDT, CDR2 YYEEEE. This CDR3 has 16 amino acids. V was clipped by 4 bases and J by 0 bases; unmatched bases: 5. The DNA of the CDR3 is TGTGCCAGCAGCCGACTAGCGGAGAGCTCCTACAATGAGCAGTTCTTC. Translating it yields CASSRLAESSYNEQFF.

CDR3 sequence (DNA): TGTGCCAGCAGGTACACCGACGGGGTCCTCAATCAGCCCCAGCATTTT. It specifies CASRYTDGVLNQPQHF. The chain joins TRBV28 to TRBJ1-5; D remains ambiguous. Germline V gene sequence: CDR1 MDHEN, CDR2 SYDVKM. Deletions cut 6 bases from V and 3 bases from J, with 18 bases between. This CDR3 comprises 16 residues.

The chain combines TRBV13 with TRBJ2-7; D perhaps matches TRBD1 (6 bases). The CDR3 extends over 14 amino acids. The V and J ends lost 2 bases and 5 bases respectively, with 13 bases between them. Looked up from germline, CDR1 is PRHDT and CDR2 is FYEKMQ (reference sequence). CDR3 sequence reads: CASSLLSRGHEQYF. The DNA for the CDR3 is TGTGCCAGCAGCTTACTCTCCAGGGGCCACGAGCAGTACTTC.